These 8 T cell receptor beta chains were all obtained from the same sample, sequenced in a study of OX40 agonist ivuxolimab in advanced cancers. TCRdb's table, derived via immunoSEQ multiplex PCR, lists solely in-frame clones and lacks some. The sample lists 65,000 to 95,000 clones, approximately 94% occurring once. The sequenced sample was CD4+ or CD8+ T cells sorted from blood, obtained in a trial of the OX40 agonist ivuxolimab. The receptors stem from an adult with an advanced solid tumor such as melanoma, head and neck, liver or kidney cancer.

The chain carries TRBV7-2 and TRBJ2-4; 10 bases fit TRBD1. The CDR3 totals 16 residues. CDR1 and CDR2 (germline): SGHTA, FQGNSA. J gave up 7 bases and V 4 bases, and 10 bases lay outside the gene matches. CDR3 residues: CASSSDRGPVVNIQYF. As DNA, the CDR3 is TGTGCCAGCAGCTCCGACAGGGGGCCGGTGGTGAACATTCAGTACTTC.

This clone was seen just once. The V and J genes are TRBV29-1 and TRBJ2-7, with D possibly being TRBD2 (5 bases). V was trimmed by 3 bases and J by 4 bases, leaving 19 bases between them. Germline V CDR1 and CDR2: SQVTM, ANQGSEA. CDR3 length equals 15 residues. The CDR3 here is CSVDGVSGQFYEQYF. CDR3 nucleotide sequence: TGCAGCGTTGACGGGGTTTCGGGCCAATTTTACGAGCAGTACTTC.

The V call is TRBV27, the J call TRBJ1-1, with unresolved D. CDR1 is MNHEY, CDR2 SMNVEV, per germline (reference sequence). The length of the CDR3 is 15 residues. The V end lost 4 bases, the J end lost 9 bases, and 21 bases lay between the germline ends. The CDR3 coding sequence is TGTGCCAGCAGTTCTCTTTTGGGCCGTACCCAAAAAGCTTTCTTT. Translating gives CASSSLLGRTQKAFF.

This clone appeared a few times. The genes are TRBV19 and TRBJ1-1; 7 bases align to TRBD1. This CDR3 contains 15 residues. After removal of 5 bases from V and 3 bases from J, the junction contained 9 bases not matched to a gene. The germline gives CDR1 LNHDA, CDR2 SQIVND (reference sequence). The CDR3 sequence is CASSVGQEAYTEAFF. The CDR3 region has the DNA TGTGCCAGTAGTGTAGGACAGGAGGCCTACACTGAAGCTTTCTTT.

J is TRBJ1-6 and V is TRBV4-1; D unclear. With 4 bases removed from V and 13 bases from J, the gap between germline ends came to 32 bases. Germline CDR1 and CDR2: MGHRA and YSYEKL. The CDR3 extends over 19 amino acids. The CDR3 coding sequence is TGCGCCAGCAGCCCCATTGTGACCCCATGGCCCGTCGTATTCACGCCCCTCCACTTT. As protein: CASSPIVTPWPVVFTPLHF.

The chain uses TRBV7-6 and TRBJ2-1; tentative D call: TRBD2 (6 bases). The CDR3 runs to 13 residues. Trimming removed 5 bases at V and 4 bases at J, with 9 bases between. CDR1 is SGHVS and CDR2 is FNYEAQ in the germline V gene. The CDR3 is CASSSSGYNEQFF. The CDR3 region has the DNA TGTGCCAGCAGCAGTAGCGGTTACAATGAGCAGTTCTTC.

The J gene is TRBJ1-1, the V gene TRBV4-1, with a weak D call TRBD1 (5 bases). Trimming took off 0 bases at V and 8 bases at J, with 25 bases between the two ends. Germline values: CDR1 MGHRA, CDR2 YSYEKL. The CDR3 contains 18 residues. CDR3 protein: CASSQDGMTVVRSSEAFF. The CDR3, as DNA: TGCGCCAGCAGCCAAGATGGGATGACAGTGGTTCGGTCGAGCGAAGCTTTCTTT.

V is TRBV4-1 and J is TRBJ2-7; the match to TRBD2 covers 11 bases. The CDR3 has 15 amino acids. Germline assignment: CDR1 MGHRA and CDR2 YSYEKL. The V gene end was trimmed by 4 bases and the J gene end by 5 bases; junction bases not matched to a gene: 7. The CDR3 loop is CASSLRSSGRNEQYF. CDR3 nucleotide sequence: TGCGCCAGCAGCCTCCGTTCTAGCGGGAGGAACGAGCAGTACTTC.